The clone carrying this T cell receptor beta chain has just one count. Its antigen remains unknown. This entry is derived from a study of PD-1 blockade in classical Hodgkin lymphoma. At the level of the study: Nivolumab 3 mg/kg was given intravenously every 2 weeks. Study-wide points: Diminished baseline TCR diversity has been reported in newly diagnosed patients relative to healthy donors. Exclusion applied to patients who initiated nivolumab less than 1 year following ASCT.

Germline V gene data show CDR1 as MNHEY and CDR2 as SMNVEV (reference sequence). V lost 5 bases and J lost 0, with 7 bases in between. CDR3 length equals 14 residues. There was relapse after autologous stem cell transplantation in every patient, and there was variation in brentuximab vedotin exposure. The patients, who had relapsed/refractory classical Hodgkin lymphoma, achieved best responses of complete response, partial response or progressive disease. Using immunoSEQ multiplex PCR, the repertoire was profiled, and TCRdb retains in-frame clones only, with some absent. In the table there are roughly 20,000 clones, less than 75% of which are singletons.

The gene calls are TRBV27 and TRBJ2-2; D unclear. This receptor was taken from a human donor with classical Hodgkin lymphoma. The specimen was peripheral blood mononuclear cells (PBMCs), collected before the second cycle of nivolumab. The CDR3 DNA follows: TGTGCCAGCAGTGAGGTCACGAACACCGGGGAGCTGTTTTTT. Protein: CASSEVTNTGELFF.